This T cell receptor (beta chain) was profiled in a study of shared T cell receptors in the human thymus. Here immunoSEQ multiplex PCR was the method, and the copy in TCRdb shows in-frame clones only, minus some. The sample has about 380,000 clones; approximately 95% are singletons. The junction had 13 bases not matched to a gene; V was cut back by 0 bases and J by 4 bases. The CDR3 contains 19 residues. Germline lookup yields CDR1 SGHDN and CDR2 FVKESK. This receptor was identified in a human donor. Sequencing was carried out using thymocytes. This chain joins TRBV14 and TRBJ2-7, with 12 bases fitting TRBD2. The DNA of the CDR3 is TGTGCCAGCAGCCAAGAAGGGGCCCTAGCGGGAGGGCCTCTATACGAGCAGTACTTC. Protein product: CASSQEGALAGGPLYEQYF.